Reported below is one TCR beta chain. Enrollees, about 18 to 95 years old, lived in 20 to 25 US areas. This entry comes from a study of blood T cell repertoires in COVID-19. Authors' methods: Amplifying reference gene primers gave estimates of nucleated cell counts. The method was immunoSEQ multiplex PCR; TCRdb's version includes in-frame clones alone and lacks a portion of them. V, J and clone size are taken as reported in that table, and D and trimming were inferred from the DNA itself. The sample has 200,000 to 250,000 clones, around 86% seen once. Trimming took off 5 bases at V and 10 bases at J, with 14 bases between the two ends. The length of the CDR3 is 12 residues. Looked up from germline, CDR1 is SGHTA and CDR2 is FQGNSA.

This chain links TRBV7-2 with TRBJ1-2, with D possibly TRBD1 on 5 matching bases. The TCR comes from a man younger than 40 in a cohort exposed to, infected with or recovered from COVID-19 (not recorded which). The sequenced sample was PBMCs or T cells enriched from blood (not recorded which). The CDR3: CASSGRTTDYTF. The CDR3 DNA is TGTGCCAGCAGCGGAAGGACAACAGACTACACCTTC.